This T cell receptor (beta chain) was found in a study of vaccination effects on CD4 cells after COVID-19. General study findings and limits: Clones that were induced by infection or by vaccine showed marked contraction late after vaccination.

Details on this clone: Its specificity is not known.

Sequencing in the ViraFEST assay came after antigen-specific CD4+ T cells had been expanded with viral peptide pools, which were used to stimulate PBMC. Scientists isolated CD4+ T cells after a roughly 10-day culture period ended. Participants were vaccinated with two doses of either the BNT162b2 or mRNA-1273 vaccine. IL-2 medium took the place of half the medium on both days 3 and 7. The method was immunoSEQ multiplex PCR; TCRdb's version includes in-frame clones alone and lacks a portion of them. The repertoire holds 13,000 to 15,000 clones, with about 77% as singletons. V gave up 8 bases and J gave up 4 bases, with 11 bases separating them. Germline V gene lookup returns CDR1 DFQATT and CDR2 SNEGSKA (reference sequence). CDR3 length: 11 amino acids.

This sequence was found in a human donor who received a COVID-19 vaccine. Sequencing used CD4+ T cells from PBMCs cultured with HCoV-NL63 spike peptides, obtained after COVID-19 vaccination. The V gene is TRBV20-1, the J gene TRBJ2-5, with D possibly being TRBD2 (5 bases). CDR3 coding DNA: TGCAGTCCCCGGGCGGGAGAGACCCAGTACTTC. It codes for CSPRAGETQYF.